This is a list of T cell receptor beta chains from one sample in a study of shared clonotypes between healthy human individuals. Data came from immunoSEQ multiplex PCR; TCRdb stores just in-frame clones and leaves some out. The sample carries a few million clones, around 94% recorded once. The sample consisted of naive CD4+ T cells sorted from blood. Receptors originate from a man younger than 30 in good health. Each CDR3 is given with its conserved first and last residue. Each record gives: D gene, J gene, V gene, CDR3 protein, CDR3 DNA. The D gene is left open where the match is weak.

.,TRBJ2-5,TRBV4-1,CASSQEGPRQGSSGETQYF,TGCGCCAGCAGCCAAGAGGGCCCCCGACAGGGGAGTAGCGGGGAGACCCAGTACTTC
TRBD2,TRBJ2-2,TRBV10-2,CASCLAGGLSGELFF,TGCGCCAGCTGCCTGGCGGGAGGGTTGTCCGGGGAGCTGTTTTTT
.,TRBJ1-1,TRBV10-1,CASSVETGPETEAFF,TGCGCCAGCAGTGTGGAAACGGGTCCAGAGACTGAAGCTTTCTTT
.,TRBJ1-1,TRBV10-3,CAISEGNTEAFF,TGTGCCATCAGTGAAGGGAACACTGAAGCTTTCTTT
.,TRBJ2-1,TRBV7-2,CASQSQAAGRRQYNEQFF,TGTGCCAGCCAGAGTCAAGCCGCAGGCAGACGGCAGTACAATGAGCAGTTCTTC
.,TRBJ2-3,TRBV19,CASSAAPEKRTQYF,TGTGCCAGTAGTGCCGCTCCCGAGAAGCGTACGCAGTATTTT
.,TRBJ1-1,TRBV28,CASSLQFPMNTEAFF,TGTGCCAGCAGTTTACAGTTCCCAATGAACACTGAAGCTTTCTTT
TRBD1,TRBJ2-7,TRBV27,CASTTAGGSTYEQYF,TGTGCCAGCACCACCGCAGGGGGCTCCACCTACGAGCAGTACTTC
.,TRBJ1-1,TRBV7-9,CASSLAAWTASPNTEAFF,TGTGCCAGCAGCTTAGCGGCTTGGACAGCCAGCCCGAACACTGAAGCTTTCTTT
.,TRBJ2-7,TRBV7-8,CASSLSGTRYEQYF,TGTGCCAGCAGCCTGTCCGGGACAAGGTACGAGCAGTACTTC